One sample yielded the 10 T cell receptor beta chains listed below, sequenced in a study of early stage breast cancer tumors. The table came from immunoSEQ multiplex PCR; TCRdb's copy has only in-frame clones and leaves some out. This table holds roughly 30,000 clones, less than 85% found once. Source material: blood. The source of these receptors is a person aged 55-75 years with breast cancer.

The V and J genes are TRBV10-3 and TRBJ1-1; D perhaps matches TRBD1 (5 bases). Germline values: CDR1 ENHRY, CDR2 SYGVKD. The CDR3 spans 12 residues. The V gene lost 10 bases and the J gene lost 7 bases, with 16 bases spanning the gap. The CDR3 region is CATEQVIGEAFF. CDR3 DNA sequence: TGTGCCACCGAACAGGTTATCGGTGAAGCTTTCTTT.

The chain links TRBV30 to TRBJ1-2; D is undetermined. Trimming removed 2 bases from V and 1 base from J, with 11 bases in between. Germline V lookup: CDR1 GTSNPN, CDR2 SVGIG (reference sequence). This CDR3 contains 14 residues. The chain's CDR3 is CAWSPSGVNYGYTF. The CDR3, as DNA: TGTGCCTGGAGTCCGTCGGGAGTTAACTATGGCTACACCTTC.

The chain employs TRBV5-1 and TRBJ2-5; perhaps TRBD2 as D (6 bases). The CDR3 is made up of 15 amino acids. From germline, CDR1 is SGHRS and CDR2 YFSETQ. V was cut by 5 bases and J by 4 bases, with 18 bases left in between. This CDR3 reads CASSLGGGPGETQYF. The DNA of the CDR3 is TGCGCCAGCAGTTTAGGAGGAGGGCCTGGAGAGACCCAGTACTTC.

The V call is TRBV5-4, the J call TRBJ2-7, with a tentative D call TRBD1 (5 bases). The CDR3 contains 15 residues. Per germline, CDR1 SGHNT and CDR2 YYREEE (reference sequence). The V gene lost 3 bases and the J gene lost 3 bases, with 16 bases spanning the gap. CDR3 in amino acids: CASSSTGRTNYEQYF. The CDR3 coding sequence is TGTGCCAGCAGCTCAACAGGCAGGACCAACTACGAGCAGTACTTC. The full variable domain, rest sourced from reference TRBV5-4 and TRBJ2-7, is ETGVTQSPTHLIKTRGQQVTLRCSSQSGHNTVSWYQQALGQGPQFIFQYYREEENGRGNFPPRFSGLQFPNYSSELNVNALELDDSALYLCASSSTGRTNYEQYFGPGTRLTVT.

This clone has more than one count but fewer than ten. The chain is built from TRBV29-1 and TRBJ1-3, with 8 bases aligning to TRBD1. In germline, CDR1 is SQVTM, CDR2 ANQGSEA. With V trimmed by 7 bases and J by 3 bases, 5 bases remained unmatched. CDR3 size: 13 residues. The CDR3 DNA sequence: TGCAGCGCCTCAGGGGGCAGTGGAAACACCATATATTTT. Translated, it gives CSASGGSGNTIYF.

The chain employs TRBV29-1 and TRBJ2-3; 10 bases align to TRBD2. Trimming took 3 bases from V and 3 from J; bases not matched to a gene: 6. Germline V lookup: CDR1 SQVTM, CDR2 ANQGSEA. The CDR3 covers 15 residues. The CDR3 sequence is CSVDPSGRATDTQYF. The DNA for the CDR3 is TGCAGCGTTGATCCCAGCGGGAGGGCTACAGATACGCAGTATTTT.

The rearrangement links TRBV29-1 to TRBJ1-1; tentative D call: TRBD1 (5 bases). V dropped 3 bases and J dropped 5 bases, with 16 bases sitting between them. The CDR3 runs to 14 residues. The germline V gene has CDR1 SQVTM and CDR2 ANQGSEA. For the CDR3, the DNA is TGCAGCGTTGACGAGTGGCAGGGTGGGACTGAAGCTTTCTTT. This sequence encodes CSVDEWQGGTEAFF.

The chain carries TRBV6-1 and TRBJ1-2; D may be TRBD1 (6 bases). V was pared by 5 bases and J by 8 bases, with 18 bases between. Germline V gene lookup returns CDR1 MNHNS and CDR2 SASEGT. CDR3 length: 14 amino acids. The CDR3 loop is CASSSTTERGGYTF. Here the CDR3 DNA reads TGTGCCAGCAGTTCCACGACAGAGAGGGGGGGCTACACCTTC.

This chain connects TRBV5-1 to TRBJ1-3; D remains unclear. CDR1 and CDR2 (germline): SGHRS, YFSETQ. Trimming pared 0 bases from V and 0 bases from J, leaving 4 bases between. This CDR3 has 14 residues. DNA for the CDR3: TGCGCCAGCAGCTTGGACAGCTCTGGAAACACCATATATTTT. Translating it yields CASSLDSSGNTIYF.

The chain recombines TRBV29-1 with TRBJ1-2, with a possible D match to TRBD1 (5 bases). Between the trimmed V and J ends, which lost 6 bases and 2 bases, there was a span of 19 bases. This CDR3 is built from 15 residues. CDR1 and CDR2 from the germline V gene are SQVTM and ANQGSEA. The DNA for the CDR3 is TGCAGCGTCCTAGGGGAGGACACCCGGAACTATGGCTACACCTTC. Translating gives CSVLGEDTRNYGYTF.